The 14 T cell receptor beta chains below come from one sample, sequenced in a study of cytomegalovirus exposure and HLA in healthy donors. Clones were sequenced by immunoSEQ multiplex PCR, and TCRdb holds only the in-frame ones, with some missing. Among about 170,000 clones, about nine tenths were seen once, and the ten largest hold under 4.5%. Sequences were obtained from PBMCs. These receptors were obtained from a man aged 18 to 35 in good health and CMV-seropositive.

This sequence joins TRBV5-4 and TRBJ1-1, with D possibly being TRBD1 (5 bases). V was pared by 3 bases and J by 6 bases, with 12 bases between. CDR1 is SGHNT, CDR2 YYREEE, per germline (reference sequence). CDR3 length: 13 amino acids. CDR3 sequence: CASSWGREAEAFF. Here the CDR3 DNA reads TGTGCCAGCAGCTGGGGCAGGGAGGCTGAAGCTTTCTTT.

This sequence joins TRBV2 and TRBJ2-3; 11 positions agree with TRBD2. V was pared by 6 bases and J by 3 bases, with 5 bases of the junction left unmatched. Germline V lookup: CDR1 SNHLY, CDR2 FYNNEI. This CDR3 is 15 amino acids long. The CDR3 DNA follows: TGTGCCAGCAGGGTAGCGGGAGGGCCGACAGATACGCAGTATTTT. Translation gives CASRVAGGPTDTQYF.

The chain has TRBV7-2 and TRBJ1-5, with TRBD1 matching over 7 bases. The V gene end was trimmed by 3 bases and the J gene end by 4 bases; junction bases not matched to a gene: 6. The germline CDR1 and CDR2 sequences are SGHTA and FQGNSA. The CDR3 runs to 15 residues. CDR3 sequence (DNA): TGTGCCAGCAGCTTCTCTGGGACAGATAATCAGCCCCAGCATTTT. Amino acids: CASSFSGTDNQPQHF.

The rearrangement uses TRBV30 and TRBJ2-7; D might be TRBD1 (6 bases). The V gene lost 0 bases and the J gene lost 3 bases, with 15 bases spanning the gap. Germline V gene data show CDR1 as GTSNPN and CDR2 as SVGIG (reference sequence). The CDR3 runs 15 residues. CDR3 in amino acids: CAWSVPLRGFYEQYF. DNA of the CDR3: TGTGCCTGGAGTGTACCGTTAAGGGGGTTCTACGAGCAGTACTTC.

The chain employs TRBV6-1 and TRBJ1-2, with TRBD1 matching 7 bases. Trimming took 5 bases from V and 4 from J; bases not matched to a gene: 7. This CDR3 is built from 14 residues. Germline V gene data show CDR1 as MNHNS and CDR2 as SASEGT. CDR3: CASSPTGTAYGYTF. DNA for the CDR3: TGTGCCAGCAGTCCAACTGGGACAGCCTATGGCTACACCTTC.

In this sample, this clone turned up a few times. The chain links TRBV27 to TRBJ2-2, with unresolved D. This CDR3 contains 13 residues. V lost 5 bases to trimming and J lost 2 bases, with 6 bases between them. Germline CDR1 and CDR2: MNHEY and SMNVEV (reference sequence). The CDR3 DNA sequence: TGTGCCAGCAGTGCCTATAACACCGGGGAGCTGTTTTTT. It codes for CASSAYNTGELFF.

The gene calls are TRBV28 and TRBJ2-7; TRBD1 aligns across 7 bases. V shed 8 bases and J 9 bases; nucleotides not matched to a gene: 22. Germline V gene data show CDR1 as MDHEN and CDR2 as SYDVKM. The CDR3 is 16 amino acids. The CDR3 DNA is TGTGCCAGCGAGGGGGCCAAGATTGGCCTTCTACGGGGGCAGTACTTC. Amino acids: CASEGAKIGLLRGQYF.

This clone was counted a single time. This rearrangement joins TRBV28 to TRBJ2-7, with D tentatively TRBD1 (5 bases). The CDR3 length is 12 residues. From germline, CDR1 is MDHEN and CDR2 SYDVKM. V was clipped by 8 bases and J by 3 bases, with 11 bases between them. CDR3: CASLPGLYEQYF. The CDR3 nucleotides are TGTGCCAGCCTTCCAGGGCTCTACGAGCAGTACTTC.

This clone appeared once. The V and J genes are TRBV5-1 and TRBJ2-2; 9 bases are a match to TRBD2. This CDR3 is built from 15 residues. Trimming removed 5 bases from V and 5 bases from J; junction bases left unmatched: 7. Germline CDR1 reads SGHRS; CDR2 reads YFSETQ. The CDR3 region is CASSIAGVRTGELFF. The CDR3 nucleotides read TGCGCCAGCAGTATAGCGGGAGTAAGAACCGGGGAGCTGTTTTTT.

CDR3 region: CASSNLAGVGNEQFF. As DNA, the CDR3 is TGTGCCAGCAGCAACTTAGCGGGAGTAGGGAATGAGCAGTTCTTC. The chain couples TRBV6-1 to TRBJ2-1; 9 positions match TRBD2. Trimming removed 6 bases from V and 7 bases from J; junction bases left unmatched: 10. This CDR3 contains 15 residues. The germline gives CDR1 MNHNS, CDR2 SASEGT.

CDR3 protein: CASSTDRGEQYF. In DNA, the CDR3 is TGCGCCAGCAGCACCGACAGGGGCGAGCAGTACTTC. This sequence joins TRBV5-1 and TRBJ2-7, with 8 bases fitting TRBD1. CDR3 length: 12 residues. V lost 4 bases, J lost 6 bases, and 3 bases stayed unmatched. Germline-derived CDR1 and CDR2 are SGHRS and YFSETQ.

V and J are TRBV5-6 and TRBJ2-1, with a weak D call TRBD1 (5 bases). The CDR3 runs to 15 residues. Germline-derived CDR1 and CDR2 are SGHDT and YYEEEE. Trimming removed 0 bases from V and 1 base from J, with 8 bases in between. CDR3: CASSLAGPSYNEQFF. DNA of the CDR3: TGTGCCAGCAGCTTGGCAGGGCCTTCCTACAATGAGCAGTTCTTC.

This clone was counted once. The V gene is TRBV2, the J gene TRBJ2-3; 7 positions agree with TRBD2. The germline CDR1 and CDR2 sequences are SNHLY and FYNNEI. After removal of 2 bases from V and 0 bases from J, the junction contained 5 bases not matched to a gene. The CDR3 loop spans 16 amino acids. DNA for the CDR3: TGTGCCAGCAGTGAATTAGCGGGCCCTAGCACAGATACGCAGTATTTT. This gives the protein CASSELAGPSTDTQYF.

This chain links TRBV9 with TRBJ2-1, with a tentative D call TRBD2 (7 bases). Trimming shortened V by 3 bases and J by 2 bases, and 15 bases separated the two germline ends. This CDR3 spans 16 amino acids. Germline lookup yields CDR1 SGDLS and CDR2 YYNGEE. CDR3 residues: CASSGGGERAYNEQFF. CDR3 nucleotides: TGTGCCAGCAGCGGCGGGGGCGAACGGGCCTACAATGAGCAGTTCTTC. Looking up the rest from reference TRBV9 and TRBJ2-1 gives the full variable domain: DSGVTQTPKHLITATGQRVTLRCSPRSGDLSVYWYQQSLDQGLQFLIQYYNGEERAKGNILERFSAQQFPDLHSELNLSSLELGDSALYFCASSGGGERAYNEQFFGPGTRLTVL.